A single sample is the source of the 32 T cell receptor beta chains below, sequenced in a study of blood T cell repertoires in COVID-19. Repertoires were generated with immunoSEQ multiplex PCR, while TCRdb's copy carries only in-frame clones and drops some. The sample records about 400,000 clones, roughly 90% being singletons. Material: PBMCs or T cells enriched from blood (not recorded which). The origin of the receptors is a woman under 40 who had recovered from COVID-19.

The rearrangement joins TRBV3-1 (or the pseudogene TRBV3-2) to TRBJ1-4, with 8 nucleotides matching TRBD1. The CDR3 runs 16 residues. With 0 bases clipped from V and 8 bases from J, the junction kept 8 bases outside the gene matches. CDR1 LGHDT and CDR2 YNNKEL come from the germline V gene (reference sequence). CDR3 nucleotides: TGTGCCAGCAGCCAAGATCAGACAGGGGTTCGCGAAAAACTGTTTTTT. As protein: CASSQDQTGVREKLFF.

This chain joins TRBV2 and TRBJ1-6; 7 bases agree with TRBD1. This CDR3 contains 14 residues. V shed 4 bases, J shed 7 bases, and the junction held 4 bases outside the gene matches. The germline V gene has CDR1 SNHLY and CDR2 FYNNEI. CDR3 DNA: TGTGCCAGCAGTGTTGGGACAGCAAATTCACCCCTCCACTTT. It encodes CASSVGTANSPLHF. Complete variable domain (other parts from reference TRBV2 and TRBJ1-6): EPEVTQTPSHQVTQMGQEVILRCVPISNHLYFYWYRQILGQKVEFLVSFYNNEISEKSEIFDDQFSVERPDGSNFTLKIRSTKLEDSAMYFCASSVGTANSPLHFGNGTRLTVT.

The gene calls are TRBV19 and TRBJ2-1; perhaps TRBD2 as D (5 bases). V lost 1 base and J 9 bases, leaving 7 bases between the germline ends. CDR1 LNHDA and CDR2 SQIVND come from the germline V gene (reference sequence). The CDR3 has 12 amino acids. Here the CDR3 DNA reads TGTGCCAGTAGTATAGTTGCGGGTGAGCAGTTCTTC. As protein: CASSIVAGEQFF.

The chain carries TRBV7-8 and TRBJ2-1, with TRBD2 identical over 9 bases. The germline CDR1 and CDR2 sequences are SGHVS and FQNEAQ. The length of the CDR3 is 16 residues. Germline trimming cut 6 bases from V and 3 bases from J; bases unmatched to any gene: 9. The CDR3 reads CASSPTGLAHYNEQFF. Written as DNA, the CDR3 is TGTGCCAGCAGTCCCACGGGACTAGCCCACTACAATGAGCAGTTCTTC. Together with reference TRBV7-8 and TRBJ2-1, the CDR3 gives the full variable domain: GAGVSQSPRYKVAKRGQDVALRCDPISGHVSLFWYQQALGQGPEFLTYFQNEAQLDKSGLPSDRFFAERPEGSVSTLKIQRTQQEDSAVYLCASSPTGLAHYNEQFFGPGTRLTVL.

On this clone itself: Other DNA sequences of this sample code for an identical CDR3. The V and J genes are TRBV5-5 and TRBJ2-7; 7 nucleotides align to TRBD2. From germline, CDR1 is SGHKS and CDR2 YYEKEE (reference sequence). The CDR3 loop spans 14 amino acids. V shed 1 base, J shed 1 base, and the junction held 2 bases outside the gene matches. In DNA form, the CDR3 reads TGTGCCAGCAGCTTGTCTAGCGGTTCCTACGAGCAGTACTTC. Protein product: CASSLSSGSYEQYF.

In this sample, this clone turned up once. This chain links TRBV7-2 with TRBJ1-2; TRBD1 might be the D (5 bases). Germline loops: CDR1 SGHTA, CDR2 FQGNSA. This CDR3 is 14 amino acids long. V gave up 4 bases and J gave up 8 bases, with 17 bases separating them. CDR3 region: CASSSTGGSSGYTF. The CDR3 DNA follows: TGTGCCAGCAGCTCCACGGGGGGGTCGAGCGGCTACACCTTC.

Note on this clone: This sample also contains other DNA sequences that code for the same CDR3. V usage is TRBV27 and J usage is TRBJ2-7; D is possibly TRBD2 (6 bases). V gave up 3 bases and J gave up 6 bases, with 9 bases separating them. This CDR3 has 12 residues. The V gene's germline CDR1 is MNHEY and CDR2 SMNVEV (reference sequence). The CDR3 DNA reads as TGTGCCAGCAGTTTCACGGGAGCCGAGCAGTACTTC. Protein sequence: CASSFTGAEQYF.

This chain connects TRBV12-5 to TRBJ2-1; TRBD2 aligns across 10 bases. With 2 bases clipped from V and 15 bases from J, the junction kept 7 bases outside the gene matches. The CDR3 covers 13 residues. Germline V gives CDR1 LGHNT, CDR2 FRNRAP. The CDR3 loop is CASGLTSGVGRFF. The CDR3 nucleotides read TGTGCTAGTGGTTTGACTAGCGGGGTGGGCCGGTTCTTC.

The chain has TRBV12-3 or TRBV12-4 and TRBJ1-1; D is uncertain. V lost 1 base, J lost 7 bases, and 10 bases lay in between. The CDR3 has 13 residues. Here the CDR3 reads CASSLVVRLEAFF. The CDR3 coding sequence is TGTGCCAGCAGTTTAGTAGTCAGGCTTGAAGCTTTCTTT.

The J gene is TRBJ2-3, the V gene TRBV10-1; unclear D gene. The CDR3 runs to 18 residues. The ends were cut back, 7 bases at V and 0 bases at J, with 23 bases in the middle. Germline CDR1 WNHNN, CDR2 SYGVQD (reference sequence). DNA of the CDR3: TGCGCCAGCAACTTCCCTTCCACCCCCGGGTTTAGCACAGATACGCAGTATTTT. It translates to CASNFPSTPGFSTDTQYF.

V usage is TRBV2 and J usage is TRBJ2-3, with D possibly matching TRBD1 (6 bases). CDR1 and CDR2 from the germline V gene are SNHLY and FYNNEI. Trimming shortened V by 5 bases and J by 6 bases, and 9 bases separated the two germline ends. The CDR3 sequence is 12 residues long. The CDR3 reads CASSNRADTQYF. The DNA of the CDR3 is TGTGCCAGCAGTAACAGGGCGGATACGCAGTATTTT.

The CDR3 here is CASSYIGRGWPEAFF. CDR3 coding DNA: TGTGCCAGCAGTTACATCGGGAGGGGGTGGCCTGAAGCTTTCTTT. The chain uses TRBV6-6 and TRBJ1-1, with D perhaps matching TRBD1 (6 bases). The V end was cut by 2 bases, the J end by 6 bases, with 16 bases between. This CDR3 has 15 amino acids. CDR1 MNHNY and CDR2 SVGAGI come from the germline V gene (reference sequence).

The J gene is TRBJ2-1, the V gene TRBV27; possible D gene TRBD2, 5 bases. This CDR3 is built from 14 residues. V was clipped by 2 bases and J by 7 bases, with 12 bases between them. Germline V CDR1 and CDR2: MNHEY, SMNVEV (reference sequence). The CDR3 DNA reads as TGTGCCAGCAGTTTAATCGGCGGGTGGAATGAGCAGTTCTTC. This gives the protein CASSLIGGWNEQFF.

This rearrangement joins TRBV27 to TRBJ2-2, with 9 nucleotides matching TRBD1. The germline gives CDR1 MNHEY, CDR2 SMNVEV (reference sequence). This CDR3 has 15 residues. V gave up 5 bases and J gave up 5 bases; unmatched junction bases: 6. The CDR3 loop reads CASSPDRGSTGELFF. As DNA, the CDR3 is TGTGCCAGCAGTCCGGACAGGGGATCTACCGGGGAGCTGTTTTTT.

The chain combines TRBV5-1 with TRBJ2-7, with D perhaps TRBD2 (5 bases). V lost 4 bases and J 0 bases, leaving 14 bases between the germline ends. CDR1 SGHRS and CDR2 YFSETQ come from the germline V gene. This CDR3 has 15 amino acids. CDR3: CASSKDGVSSYEQYF. CDR3 coding DNA: TGCGCCAGCAGCAAGGACGGGGTCAGCTCCTACGAGCAGTACTTC.

The chain is built from TRBV7-8 and TRBJ1-5; D is undetermined. Germline lookup yields CDR1 SGHVS and CDR2 FQNEAQ. The ends were cut back, 0 bases at V and 5 bases at J, with 5 bases in the middle. The CDR3 loop spans 13 amino acids. The CDR3 region is CASSLALDQPQHF. The CDR3 coding sequence is TGTGCCAGCAGCTTAGCGTTAGATCAGCCCCAGCATTTT.

The chain joins TRBV5-1 to TRBJ2-1; 8 nucleotides line up with TRBD2. Germline V CDR1 and CDR2: SGHRS, YFSETQ. J lost 2 bases, V lost 2 bases, and 6 bases had no gene match. The CDR3 runs to 16 residues. CDR3 nucleotide sequence: TGCGCCAGCAGCTTAGCACCAGCGGGAGCCTACAATGAGCAGTTCTTC. Amino acids: CASSLAPAGAYNEQFF.

This clone was counted ten times or more. The chain uses TRBV2 and TRBJ1-4; 8 bases agree with TRBD1. This CDR3 spans 12 amino acids. Germline V gene lookup returns CDR1 SNHLY and CDR2 FYNNEI. Losses at the gene ends were 6 bases for V and 7 bases for J; bases not matched to a gene: 1. CDR3 DNA: TGTGCCAGCAGCGGGACAGGTGAAAAACTGTTTTTT. Its protein is CASSGTGEKLFF.

The chain combines TRBV30 with TRBJ2-7; D is perhaps TRBD2 (7 bases). Germline CDR1 reads GTSNPN; CDR2 reads SVGIG (reference sequence). V lost 5 bases, J lost 6 bases, and 20 bases lay in between. The CDR3 is 14 amino acids. In nucleotides, the CDR3 is TGTGCCTGGGCTAGACAGGTCGGCGGGAGCGAGCAGTACTTC. This codes for CAWARQVGGSEQYF.

The chain employs TRBV16 and TRBJ1-5; 7 nucleotides match TRBD1. The junction had 6 bases not matched to a gene; V was cut back by 4 bases and J by 6 bases. Germline lookup yields CDR1 KGHSY and CDR2 FQNENV. The CDR3 has 14 amino acids. DNA for the CDR3: TGTGCCAGCAGCCTAGGGGACAGCCTTCAGCCCCAGCATTTT. It specifies CASSLGDSLQPQHF.

The chain has TRBV7-9 and TRBJ2-6, with D uncertain. This CDR3 has 14 residues. Germline values: CDR1 SEHNR, CDR2 FQNEAQ (reference sequence). Trimming left V 7 bases short and J 2 bases short, with 9 bases between. CDR3: CASTSQAGANVLTF. The CDR3 nucleotides read TGTGCCAGCACCTCCCAGGCTGGGGCCAACGTCCTGACTTTC.

V gene TRBV27 combines with J gene TRBJ2-2; D remains unclear. Germline values: CDR1 MNHEY, CDR2 SMNVEV (reference sequence). This CDR3 has 15 residues. V lost 7 bases and J lost 7, with 19 bases in between. DNA of the CDR3: TGTGCCAGCAATCGGCAGGCCATACCCAGCGGGGAGCTGTTTTTT. As protein: CASNRQAIPSGELFF.

CDR3 protein: CASTVWGGGNQPQHF. The CDR3 DNA sequence: TGTGCCAGCACCGTGTGGGGAGGGGGCAATCAGCCCCAGCATTTT. The chain combines TRBV2 with TRBJ1-5; possibly TRBD1 for D (5 bases). Trimming left V 7 bases short and J 2 bases short, with 15 bases between. Germline CDR1 and CDR2: SNHLY and FYNNEI. The CDR3 covers 15 residues.

This clone turned up a few times. This sequence joins TRBV2 and TRBJ1-1; D is possibly TRBD1 (5 bases). The germline gives CDR1 SNHLY, CDR2 FYNNEI. This CDR3 is 13 amino acids long. Trimming took 5 bases from V and 11 from J, leaving 18 bases between them. CDR3 in DNA: TGTGCCAGCAGTCCCGCCCAGGACATTCTGGCTTTCTTT. Translation gives CASSPAQDILAFF.

This clone was counted a few times. This rearrangement joins TRBV5-1 to TRBJ2-7; 7 nucleotides agree with TRBD1. CDR3 length: 13 residues. Germline-derived CDR1 and CDR2 are SGHRS and YFSETQ. J gave up 5 bases and V 7 bases, and 9 bases lay outside the gene matches. CDR3 residues: CASSGQSGNEQYF. DNA of the CDR3: TGCGCCAGCTCGGGACAGAGTGGGAACGAGCAGTACTTC.

V usage is TRBV9 and J usage is TRBJ2-2, with D possibly being TRBD1 (7 bases). The CDR3 consists of 19 residues. Germline assignment: CDR1 SGDLS and CDR2 YYNGEE. Trimming shortened V by 4 bases and J by 0 bases, and 22 bases separated the two germline ends. The CDR3 loop reads CASSPLASGGPSNTGELFF. The CDR3 DNA sequence: TGTGCCAGCAGCCCCCTAGCGTCAGGGGGGCCCTCGAACACCGGGGAGCTGTTTTTT. Supplemented by reference TRBV9 and TRBJ2-2, the full variable domain reads DSGVTQTPKHLITATGQRVTLRCSPRSGDLSVYWYQQSLDQGLQFLIQYYNGEERAKGNILERFSAQQFPDLHSELNLSSLELGDSALYFCASSPLASGGPSNTGELFFGEGSRLTVL.

The CDR3 DNA follows: TGTGCCAGCAGCCCAACGACAGGCTTGAACACTGAAGCTTTCTTT. Amino acid sequence: CASSPTTGLNTEAFF. The chain is built from TRBV9 and TRBJ1-1; tentatively, D is TRBD1 (6 bases). The V gene's germline CDR1 is SGDLS and CDR2 YYNGEE. This CDR3 contains 15 residues. V was pared by 4 bases and J by 0 bases, with 13 bases between.

The chain links TRBV6-5 to TRBJ2-7; 7 nucleotides match TRBD2. This CDR3 contains 16 residues. Germline loops: CDR1 MNHEY, CDR2 SVGAGI. J was trimmed by 2 bases and V by 0 bases; bases with no gene match: 7. The CDR3 DNA follows: TGTGCCAGCAGTTACTCAGGGGCGGGGGTGACCTACGAGCAGTACTTC. Translation gives CASSYSGAGVTYEQYF.

This clone is a singleton in its sample. This rearrangement joins TRBV27 to TRBJ2-5, with 9 bases lining up with TRBD1. V lost 6 bases, J lost 4 bases, and 6 bases stayed unmatched. Per germline, CDR1 MNHEY and CDR2 SMNVEV (reference sequence). This CDR3 contains 14 residues. This chain's CDR3 is CASSAGQGTETQYF. In DNA, the CDR3 is TGTGCCAGCAGCGCAGGACAGGGGACAGAGACCCAGTACTTC.

The chain joins TRBV11-2 to TRBJ1-2; weak D call: TRBD1 (5 bases). Germline CDR1 SGHAT, CDR2 FQNNGV. The CDR3 has 18 residues. The V end lost 7 bases, the J end lost 0 bases, and 24 bases lay between the germline ends. This chain's CDR3 is CASTSDPLRQTANYGYTF. The CDR3 DNA reads as TGTGCCAGCACCTCGGACCCCCTCAGACAGACAGCTAACTATGGCTACACCTTC.

This rearrangement joins TRBV30 to TRBJ1-1, with 7 bases lining up with TRBD1. The ends lost 4 bases at V and 0 bases at J; junction bases unmatched: 8. CDR1 and CDR2 from the germline V gene are GTSNPN and SVGIG (reference sequence). This CDR3 region has 15 residues. CDR3 DNA sequence: TGTGCCTGGAAAGGGTGGGGGACAGTGAACACTGAAGCTTTCTTT. Protein sequence: CAWKGWGTVNTEAFF.

This clone has just one count. The gene calls are TRBV6-5 and TRBJ2-1, with D possibly TRBD2 on 6 matching bases. The V gene's germline CDR1 is MNHEY and CDR2 SVGAGI. The CDR3 is 15 residues long. Trimming took 2 bases from V and 6 from J, leaving 14 bases between them. CDR3 sequence reads: CASSYLSGSGNEQFF. CDR3 sequence (DNA): TGTGCCAGCAGTTACCTAAGCGGGTCGGGCAATGAGCAGTTCTTC.